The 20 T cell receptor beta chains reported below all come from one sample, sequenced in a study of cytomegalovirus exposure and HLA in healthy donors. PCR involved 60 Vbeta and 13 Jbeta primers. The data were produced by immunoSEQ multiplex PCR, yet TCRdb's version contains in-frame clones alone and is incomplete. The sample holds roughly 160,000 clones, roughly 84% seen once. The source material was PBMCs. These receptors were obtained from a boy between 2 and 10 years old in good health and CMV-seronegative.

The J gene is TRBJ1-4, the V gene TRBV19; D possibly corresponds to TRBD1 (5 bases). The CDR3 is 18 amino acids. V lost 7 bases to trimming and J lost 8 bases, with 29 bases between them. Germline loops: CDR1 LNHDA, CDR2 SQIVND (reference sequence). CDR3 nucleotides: TGTGCCAGTACTAAGGGGCGGATGAGGGGAGGACCTTCGGAAAAACTGTTTTTT. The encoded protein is CASTKGRMRGGPSEKLFF.

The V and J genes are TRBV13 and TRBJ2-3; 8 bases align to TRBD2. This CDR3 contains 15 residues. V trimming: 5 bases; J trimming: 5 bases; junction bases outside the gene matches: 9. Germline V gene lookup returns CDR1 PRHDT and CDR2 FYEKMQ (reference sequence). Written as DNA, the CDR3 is TGTGCCAGCAGCACAAAGCGGGAGATGCTAGATACGCAGTATTTT. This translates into CASSTKREMLDTQYF.

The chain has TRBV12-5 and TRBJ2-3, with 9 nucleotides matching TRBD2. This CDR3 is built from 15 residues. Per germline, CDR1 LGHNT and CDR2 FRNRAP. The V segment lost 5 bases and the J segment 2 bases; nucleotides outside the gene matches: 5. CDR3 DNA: TGTGCTAGTGGTGGCCCTAGCGGGGACACAGATACGCAGTATTTT. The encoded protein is CASGGPSGDTDTQYF.

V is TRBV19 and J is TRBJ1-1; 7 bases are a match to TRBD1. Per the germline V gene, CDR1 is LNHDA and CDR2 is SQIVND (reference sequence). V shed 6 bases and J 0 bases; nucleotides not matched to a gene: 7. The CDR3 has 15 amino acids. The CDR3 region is CASRLPDRLNTEAFF. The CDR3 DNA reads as TGTGCCAGTAGGCTCCCGGACAGGCTGAACACTGAAGCTTTCTTT.

The CDR3 DNA sequence: TGTGCCAGTGGCAGGGGTTACGAGCAAGAGACCCAGTACTTC. It specifies CASGRGYEQETQYF. V and J are TRBV2 and TRBJ2-5; a possible D gene is TRBD1 (6 bases). Trimming removed 9 bases from V and 2 bases from J, with 16 bases in between. The CDR3 contains 14 residues. Germline V CDR1 and CDR2: SNHLY, FYNNEI.

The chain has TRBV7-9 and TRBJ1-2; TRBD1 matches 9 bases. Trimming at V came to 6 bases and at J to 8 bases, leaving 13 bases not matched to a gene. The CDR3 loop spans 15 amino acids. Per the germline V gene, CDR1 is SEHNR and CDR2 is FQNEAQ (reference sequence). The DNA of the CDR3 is TGTGCCAGCAGTCGTGACAGGACAGGGGTGTACGGCTACACCTTC. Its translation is CASSRDRTGVYGYTF.

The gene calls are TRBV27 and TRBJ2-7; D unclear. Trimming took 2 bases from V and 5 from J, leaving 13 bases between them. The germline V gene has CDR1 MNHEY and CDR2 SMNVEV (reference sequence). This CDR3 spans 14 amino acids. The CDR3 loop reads CASSLGGEVHEQYF. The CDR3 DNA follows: TGTGCCAGCAGTTTAGGCGGCGAGGTCCACGAGCAGTACTTC.

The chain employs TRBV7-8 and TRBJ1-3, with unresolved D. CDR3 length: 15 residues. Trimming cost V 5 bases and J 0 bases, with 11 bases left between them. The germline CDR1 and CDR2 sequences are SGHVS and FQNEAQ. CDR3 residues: CASSPGRSSGNTIYF. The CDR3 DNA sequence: TGTGCCAGCAGCCCGGGTCGAAGCTCTGGAAACACCATATATTTT.

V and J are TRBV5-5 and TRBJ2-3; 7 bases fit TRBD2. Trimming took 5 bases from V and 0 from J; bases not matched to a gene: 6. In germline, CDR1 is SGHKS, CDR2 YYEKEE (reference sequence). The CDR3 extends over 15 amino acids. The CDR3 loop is CASRFLAVSTDTQYF. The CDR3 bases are TGTGCCAGCAGGTTCCTAGCGGTTAGCACAGATACGCAGTATTTT.

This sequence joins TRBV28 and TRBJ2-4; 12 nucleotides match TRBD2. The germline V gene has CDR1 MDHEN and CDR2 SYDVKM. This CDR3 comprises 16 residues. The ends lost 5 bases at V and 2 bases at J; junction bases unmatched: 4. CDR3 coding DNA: TGTGCCAGCAGTGCCGGACTAGCGGGGACCAAAAACATTCAGTACTTC. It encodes CASSAGLAGTKNIQYF.

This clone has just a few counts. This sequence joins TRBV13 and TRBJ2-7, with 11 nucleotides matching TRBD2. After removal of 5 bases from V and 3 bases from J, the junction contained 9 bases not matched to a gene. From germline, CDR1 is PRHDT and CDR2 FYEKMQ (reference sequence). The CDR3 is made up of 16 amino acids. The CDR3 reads CASSPGTSGGFYEQYF. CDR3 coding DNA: TGTGCCAGCAGCCCGGGGACTAGCGGAGGTTTCTACGAGCAGTACTTC. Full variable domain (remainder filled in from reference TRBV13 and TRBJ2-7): AAGVIQSPRHLIKEKRETATLKCYPIPRHDTVYWYQQGPGQDPQFLISFYEKMQSDKGSIPDRFSAQQFSDYHSELNMSSLELGDSALYFCASSPGTSGGFYEQYFGPGTRLTVT.

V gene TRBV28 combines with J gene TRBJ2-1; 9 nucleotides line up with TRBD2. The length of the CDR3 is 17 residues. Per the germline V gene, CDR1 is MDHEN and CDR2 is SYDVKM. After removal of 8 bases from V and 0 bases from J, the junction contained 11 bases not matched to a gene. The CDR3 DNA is TGTGCCAGCCAAATAGCGGGGGCACTACACTCCTACAATGAGCAGTTCTTC. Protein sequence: CASQIAGALHSYNEQFF.

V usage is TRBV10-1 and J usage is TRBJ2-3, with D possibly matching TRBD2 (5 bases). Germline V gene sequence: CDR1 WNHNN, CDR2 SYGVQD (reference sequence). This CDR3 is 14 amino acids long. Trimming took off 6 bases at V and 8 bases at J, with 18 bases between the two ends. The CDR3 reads CASRKDPLGGTQYF. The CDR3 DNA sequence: TGCGCCAGCAGAAAGGACCCACTAGGCGGTACGCAGTATTTT.

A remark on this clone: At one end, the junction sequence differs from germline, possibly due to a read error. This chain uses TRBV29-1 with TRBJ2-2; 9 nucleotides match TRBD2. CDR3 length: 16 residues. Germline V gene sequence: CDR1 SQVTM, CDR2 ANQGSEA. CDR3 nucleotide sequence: TGCAGCGCTCCCGTGAGGCTAGCGGGGTTCCACCGGGGAGCTGTTTTT. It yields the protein CSAPVRLAGFHRGAVF.

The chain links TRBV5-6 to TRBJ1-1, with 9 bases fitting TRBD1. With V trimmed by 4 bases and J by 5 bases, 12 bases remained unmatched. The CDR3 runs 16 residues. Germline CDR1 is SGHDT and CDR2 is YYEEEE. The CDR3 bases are TGTGCCAGCAGCAGGAACAGGGGGCGCTTAGGGACTGAAGCTTTCTTT. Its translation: CASSRNRGRLGTEAFF.

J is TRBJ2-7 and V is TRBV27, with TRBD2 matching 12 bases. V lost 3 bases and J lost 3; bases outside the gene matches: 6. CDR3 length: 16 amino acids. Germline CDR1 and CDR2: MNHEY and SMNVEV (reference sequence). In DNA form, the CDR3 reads TGTGCCAGCAGTTTTGCAGCGACTAGCGGGAGCTACGAGCAGTACTTC. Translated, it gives CASSFAATSGSYEQYF.

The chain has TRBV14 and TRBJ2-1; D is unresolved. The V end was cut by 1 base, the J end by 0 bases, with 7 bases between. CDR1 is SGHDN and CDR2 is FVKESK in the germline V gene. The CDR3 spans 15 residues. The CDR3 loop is CASSQGASSYNEQFF. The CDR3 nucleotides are TGTGCCAGCAGCCAAGGGGCAAGCTCCTACAATGAGCAGTTCTTC.

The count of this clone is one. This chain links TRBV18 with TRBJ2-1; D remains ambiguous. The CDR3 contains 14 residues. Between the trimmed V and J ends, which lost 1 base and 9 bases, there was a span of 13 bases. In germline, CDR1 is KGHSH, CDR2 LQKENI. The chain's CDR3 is CASSPQLSRGEQFF. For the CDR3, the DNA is TGTGCCAGCTCACCACAGCTAAGTAGAGGTGAGCAGTTCTTC.

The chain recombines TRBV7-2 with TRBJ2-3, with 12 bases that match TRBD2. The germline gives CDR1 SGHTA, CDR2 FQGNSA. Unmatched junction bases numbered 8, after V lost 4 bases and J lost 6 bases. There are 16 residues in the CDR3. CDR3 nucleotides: TGTGCCAGCAGCTCCCGACCGGGACTAGCGGGCGATACGCAGTATTTT. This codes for CASSSRPGLAGDTQYF.

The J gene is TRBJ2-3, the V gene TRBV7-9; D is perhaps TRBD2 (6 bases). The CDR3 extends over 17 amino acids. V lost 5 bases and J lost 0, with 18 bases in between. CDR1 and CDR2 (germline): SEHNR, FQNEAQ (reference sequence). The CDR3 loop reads CASSPRRGSGSTDTQYF. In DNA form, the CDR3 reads TGTGCCAGCAGCCCCCGGCGGGGTAGCGGAAGCACAGATACGCAGTATTTT.